The 7 T cell receptor beta chains presented below share a single source sample, sequenced in a study of blood T cell repertoires in COVID-19. The repertoire was sequenced with immunoSEQ multiplex PCR; TCRdb's copy has only in-frame clones and lacks some. The sample comprises around 230,000 clones, approximately 80% of which are singletons, and about 2.3% rests with the top ten. The sequenced sample consisted of peripheral blood. The receptors derive from a man aged 35 to 55 who had recovered from COVID-19.

This clone was seen many times. V usage is TRBV14 and J usage is TRBJ1-1, with D perhaps matching TRBD1 (5 bases). Deletions cut 1 base from V and 0 bases from J, with 12 bases between. This CDR3 comprises 16 residues. CDR1 is SGHDN, CDR2 FVKESK, per germline. As DNA, the CDR3 is TGTGCCAGCAGCCAAGTTACAGGTTTCATGAACACTGAAGCTTTCTTT. Translation gives CASSQVTGFMNTEAFF.

This sequence joins TRBV7-8 and TRBJ1-1; no reliable D call. CDR3 size: 11 residues. Trimming stripped 7 bases from V and 4 bases from J, with 7 bases between. CDR1 SGHVS and CDR2 FQNEAQ come from the germline V gene. The CDR3 loop reads CASTEITEAFF. Here the CDR3 DNA reads TGTGCCAGCACCGAGATCACTGAAGCTTTCTTT. The whole variable domain, remainder taken from reference TRBV7-8 and TRBJ1-1, is GAGVSQSPRYKVAKRGQDVALRCDPISGHVSLFWYQQALGQGPEFLTYFQNEAQLDKSGLPSDRFFAERPEGSVSTLKIQRTQQEDSAVYLCASTEITEAFFGQGTRLTVV.

The V call is TRBV7-8, the J call TRBJ2-7; 8 bases are shared with TRBD2. The CDR3 extends over 16 amino acids. Germline trimming cut 1 base from V and 1 base from J; bases unmatched to any gene: 6. Germline values: CDR1 SGHVS, CDR2 FQNEAQ. The CDR3 region has the DNA TGTGCCAGCAGCTTAGTCTCGCGGGGGGTATCCTACGAGCAGTACTTC. Residues: CASSLVSRGVSYEQYF. The entire variable domain, with the rest obtained from reference TRBV7-8 and TRBJ2-7, is as follows: GAGVSQSPRYKVAKRGQDVALRCDPISGHVSLFWYQQALGQGPEFLTYFQNEAQLDKSGLPSDRFFAERPEGSVSTLKIQRTQQEDSAVYLCASSLVSRGVSYEQYFGPGTRLTVT.

The chain couples TRBV5-3 to TRBJ2-7, with 9 positions matching TRBD1. TRBV5-3 is filed as an ORF, its function uncertain. V was clipped by 1 base and J by 1 base; unmatched bases: 9. The CDR3 covers 17 residues. In nucleotides, the CDR3 is TGTGCCAGAAGCTTGTGTGACCTGGGACAGGGATCCTACGAGCAGTACTTC. As protein: CARSLCDLGQGSYEQYF.

The chain joins TRBV6-5 to TRBJ2-5; possible D gene TRBD1, 6 bases. The CDR3 is made up of 14 amino acids. CDR1 and CDR2 from the germline V gene are MNHEY and SVGAGI. Deletions cut 0 bases from V and 5 bases from J, with 10 bases between. This chain's CDR3 is CASSYSNRVETQYF. The CDR3 region has the DNA TGTGCCAGCAGTTACTCGAACAGGGTGGAGACCCAGTACTTC.

This clone turned up a few times. This chain joins TRBV6-5 and TRBJ1-5; no clear D. The CDR3 covers 14 residues. V was pared by 4 bases and J by 1 base, with 8 bases between. The germline CDR1 and CDR2 sequences are MNHEY and SVGAGI. The CDR3 is CASSSRGSNQPQHF. The CDR3 DNA reads TGTGCCAGCAGTTCCCGGGGAAGCAATCAGCCCCAGCATTTT.

V and J are TRBV7-2 and TRBJ2-5, with TRBD2 identical over 9 bases. This CDR3 region has 16 residues. CDR1 is SGHTA, CDR2 FQGNSA, per germline. Trimming cost V 1 base and J 5 bases; bases outside gene matches: 8. In nucleotides, the CDR3 is TGTGCCAGCAGCTTAGTCGGAGCGGGGGGTTGGGAGACCCAGTACTTC. Amino acid sequence: CASSLVGAGGWETQYF.